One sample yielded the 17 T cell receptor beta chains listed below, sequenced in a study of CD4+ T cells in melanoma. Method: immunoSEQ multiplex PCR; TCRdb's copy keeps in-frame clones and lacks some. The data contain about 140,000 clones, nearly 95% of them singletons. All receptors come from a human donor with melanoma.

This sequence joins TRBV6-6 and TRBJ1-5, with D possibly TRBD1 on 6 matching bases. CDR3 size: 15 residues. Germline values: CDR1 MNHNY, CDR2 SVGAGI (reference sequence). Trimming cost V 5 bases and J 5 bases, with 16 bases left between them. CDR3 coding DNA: TGTGCCAGCAGTACGGGACAACCATCATATCAGCCCCAGCATTTT. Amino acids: CASSTGQPSYQPQHF.

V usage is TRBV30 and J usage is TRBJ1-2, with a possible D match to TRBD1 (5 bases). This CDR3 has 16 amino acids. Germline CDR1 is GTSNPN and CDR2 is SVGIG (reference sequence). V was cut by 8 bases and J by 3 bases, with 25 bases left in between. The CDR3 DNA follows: TGTGCCCTAAGACGGCAGGGACTACCAAGGGACTATGGCTACACCTTC. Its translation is CALRRQGLPRDYGYTF.

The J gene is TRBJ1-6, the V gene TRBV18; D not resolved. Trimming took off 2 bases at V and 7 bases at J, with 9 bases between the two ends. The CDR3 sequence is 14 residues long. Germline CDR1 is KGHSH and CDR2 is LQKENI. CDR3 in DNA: TGTGCCAGCTCACCAGGGTCAGGCAATTCACCCCTCCACTTT. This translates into CASSPGSGNSPLHF.

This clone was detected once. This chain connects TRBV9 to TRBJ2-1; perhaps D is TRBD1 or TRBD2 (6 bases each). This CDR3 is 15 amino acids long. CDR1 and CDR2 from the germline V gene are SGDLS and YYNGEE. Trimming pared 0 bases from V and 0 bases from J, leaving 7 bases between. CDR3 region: CASSVEGGSYNEQFF. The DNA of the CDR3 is TGTGCCAGCAGCGTAGAGGGGGGCTCCTACAATGAGCAGTTCTTC.

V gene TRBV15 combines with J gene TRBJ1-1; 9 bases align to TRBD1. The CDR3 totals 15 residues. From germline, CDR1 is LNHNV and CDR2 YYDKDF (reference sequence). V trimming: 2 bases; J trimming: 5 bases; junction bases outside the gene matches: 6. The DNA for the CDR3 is TGTGCCACCAGCAGACATGACAGGGGGGGAACTGAAGCTTTCTTT. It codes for CATSRHDRGGTEAFF. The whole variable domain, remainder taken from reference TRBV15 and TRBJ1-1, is DAMVIQNPRYQVTQFGKPVTLSCSQTLNHNVMYWYQQKSSQAPKLLFHYYDKDFNNEADTPDNFQSRRPNTSFCFLDIRSPGLGDTAMYLCATSRHDRGGTEAFFGQGTRLTVV.

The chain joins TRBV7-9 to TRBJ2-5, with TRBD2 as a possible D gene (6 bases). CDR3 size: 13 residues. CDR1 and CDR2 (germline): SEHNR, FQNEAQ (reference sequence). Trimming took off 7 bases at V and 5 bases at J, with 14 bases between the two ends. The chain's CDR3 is CASTRDRGETQYF. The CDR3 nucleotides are TGTGCCAGCACCCGGGACCGGGGGGAGACCCAGTACTTC.

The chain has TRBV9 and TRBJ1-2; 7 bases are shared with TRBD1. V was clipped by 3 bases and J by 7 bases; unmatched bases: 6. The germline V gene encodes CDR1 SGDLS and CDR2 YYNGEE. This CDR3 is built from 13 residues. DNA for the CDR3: TGTGCCAGCAGCGGAACAGGGGACTCTGGCTACACCTTC. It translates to CASSGTGDSGYTF.

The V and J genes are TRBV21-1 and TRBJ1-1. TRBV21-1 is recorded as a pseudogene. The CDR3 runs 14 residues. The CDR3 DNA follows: TGTGCCAGCAGCGCCAGGTCCGGGAGGACTGAAGCTTTCTTT. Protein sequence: CASSARSGRTEAFF.

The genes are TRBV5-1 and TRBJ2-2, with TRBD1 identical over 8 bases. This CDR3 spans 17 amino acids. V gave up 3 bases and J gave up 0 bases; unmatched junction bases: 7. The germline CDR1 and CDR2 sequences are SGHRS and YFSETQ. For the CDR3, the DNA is TGCGCCAGCAGCTCAGGGACAGGCCCCGCGAACACCGGGGAGCTGTTTTTT. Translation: CASSSGTGPANTGELFF.

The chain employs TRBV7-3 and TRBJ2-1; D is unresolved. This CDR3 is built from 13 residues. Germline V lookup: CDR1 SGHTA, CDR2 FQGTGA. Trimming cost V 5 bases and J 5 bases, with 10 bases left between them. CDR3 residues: CASSQGADNEQFF. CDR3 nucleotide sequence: TGTGCCAGCAGCCAAGGCGCAGACAATGAGCAGTTCTTC.

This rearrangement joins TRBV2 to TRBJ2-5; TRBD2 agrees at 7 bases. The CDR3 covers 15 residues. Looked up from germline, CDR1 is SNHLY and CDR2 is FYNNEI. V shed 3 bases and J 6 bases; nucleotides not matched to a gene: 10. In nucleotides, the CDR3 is TGTGCCAGCAGTGAGGGGTTGGGAGGGGCCCAGACCCAGTACTTC. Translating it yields CASSEGLGGAQTQYF. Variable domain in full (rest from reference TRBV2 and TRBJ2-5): EPEVTQTPSHQVTQMGQEVILRCVPISNHLYFYWYRQILGQKVEFLVSFYNNEISEKSEIFDDQFSVERPDGSNFTLKIRSTKLEDSAMYFCASSEGLGGAQTQYFGPGTRLLVL.

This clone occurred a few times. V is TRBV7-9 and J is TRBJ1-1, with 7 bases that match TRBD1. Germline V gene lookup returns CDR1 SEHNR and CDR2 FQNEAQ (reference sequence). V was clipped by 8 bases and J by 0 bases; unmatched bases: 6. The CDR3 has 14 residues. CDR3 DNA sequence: TGTGCCAGCGTTCAGGGGGGCATGAACACTGAAGCTTTCTTT. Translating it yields CASVQGGMNTEAFF.

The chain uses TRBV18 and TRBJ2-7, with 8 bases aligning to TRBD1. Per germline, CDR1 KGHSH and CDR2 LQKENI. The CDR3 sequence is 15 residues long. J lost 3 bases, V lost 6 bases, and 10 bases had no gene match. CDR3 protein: CASSPRTGSSYEQYF. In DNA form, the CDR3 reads TGTGCCAGCTCCCCAAGGACAGGGAGTAGCTACGAGCAGTACTTC.

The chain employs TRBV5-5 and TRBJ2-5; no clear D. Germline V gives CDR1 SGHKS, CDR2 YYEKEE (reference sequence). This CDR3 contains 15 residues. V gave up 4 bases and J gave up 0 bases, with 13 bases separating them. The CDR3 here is CASSGSPTHQETQYF. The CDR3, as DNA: TGTGCCAGCAGCGGTTCACCGACCCACCAAGAGACCCAGTACTTC.

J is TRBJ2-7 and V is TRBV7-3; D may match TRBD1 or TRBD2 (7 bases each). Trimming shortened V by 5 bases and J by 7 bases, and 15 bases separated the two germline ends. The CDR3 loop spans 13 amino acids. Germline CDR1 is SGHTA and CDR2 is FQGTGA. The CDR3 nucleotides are TGTGCCAGCAGCGTCCGACAGGGAGGGGAGCAGTACTTC. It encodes CASSVRQGGEQYF.

The CDR3 DNA follows: TGTGCCAGCACGAACCCCGGGACAGACCCGAACACTGAAGCTTTCTTT. This sequence encodes CASTNPGTDPNTEAFF. The chain combines TRBV21-1 with TRBJ1-1; the table's D call of TRBD1 was not tested on the DNA. TRBV21-1 is a known pseudogene. The CDR3 sequence is 16 residues long.

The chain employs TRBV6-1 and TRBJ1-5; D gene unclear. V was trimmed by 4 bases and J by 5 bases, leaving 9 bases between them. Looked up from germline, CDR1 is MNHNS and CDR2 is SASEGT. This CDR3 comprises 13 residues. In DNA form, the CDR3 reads TGTGCCAGCAGTGGACGAGCTGATCAGCCCCAGCATTTT. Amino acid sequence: CASSGRADQPQHF.